What follows are 14 T cell receptor beta chains derived from one specimen sequenced in a study of CD8+ T cells in alopecia areata. The treatment was: oral pan-JAK inhibitor, 5-10 mg twice daily. Extracted RNA was reverse transcribed, and the resulting cDNA served as sequencing template. Profiling relied on immunoSEQ multiplex PCR, and the TCRdb table lists in-frame clones only, not all of them. Among 200,000 to 250,000 clones listed, around three fifths were seen once. The specimen was CD4+ T cells sorted from blood, collected at week 4, from a patient treated with tofacitinib. The receptors were sampled from a human donor with alopecia areata.

This clone was seen a few times. The chain employs TRBV12-5 and TRBJ2-4; possibly TRBD1 for D (6 bases). Germline-derived CDR1 and CDR2 are LGHNT and FRNRAP. The CDR3 loop spans 13 amino acids. Trimming took off 8 bases at V and 3 bases at J, with 11 bases between the two ends. The chain's CDR3 is CASTWGRKNIQYF. The CDR3 DNA reads TGTGCTAGTACTTGGGGGCGCAAAAACATTCAGTACTTC.

V gene TRBV4-3 combines with J gene TRBJ1-2; a possible D gene is TRBD1 (5 bases). The V end was cut by 0 bases, the J end by 6 bases, with 14 bases between. Germline assignment: CDR1 LGHNA and CDR2 YSLEER. The CDR3 extends over 15 amino acids. The chain's CDR3 is CASSQDRTSPHGYTF. The CDR3 DNA is TGCGCCAGCAGCCAAGATCGGACATCTCCCCATGGCTACACCTTC.

This clone was detected once. V and J are TRBV5-1 and TRBJ2-1; TRBD2 matches at 12 bases. V was pared by 6 bases and J by 5 bases, with 12 bases of the junction left unmatched. From germline, CDR1 is SGHRS and CDR2 YFSETQ. CDR3 length: 17 amino acids. The CDR3 protein is CASTLPPLAGGNNEQFF. In DNA, the CDR3 is TGCGCCAGCACCTTACCACCCCTAGCGGGGGGGAACAATGAGCAGTTCTTC.

The chain uses TRBV7-2 and TRBJ1-5; D ambiguous. This CDR3 has 15 residues. V lost 1 base and J 5 bases, leaving 12 bases between the germline ends. Germline lookup yields CDR1 SGHTA and CDR2 FQGNSA. CDR3 coding DNA: TGTGCCAGCAGCTTAGTAGGCGGGTTGGATCAGCCCCAGCATTTT. This translates into CASSLVGGLDQPQHF.

V gene TRBV5-1 combines with J gene TRBJ2-7, with D unresolved. Germline CDR1 is SGHRS and CDR2 is YFSETQ. CDR3 length equals 15 residues. V lost 0 bases and J 0 bases, leaving 10 bases between the germline ends. CDR3 residues: CASSLGAPSSYEQYF. CDR3 nucleotide sequence: TGCGCCAGCAGCTTGGGGGCACCGAGCTCCTACGAGCAGTACTTC.

The chain is built from TRBV30 and TRBJ2-1, with 8 positions matching TRBD2. This CDR3 has 15 amino acids. The ends lost 8 bases at V and 3 bases at J; junction bases unmatched: 12. Germline values: CDR1 GTSNPN, CDR2 SVGIG (reference sequence). CDR3 sequence reads: CAGNNGGVRYNEQFF. The CDR3 coding sequence is TGTGCCGGAAATAACGGGGGGGTTCGCTACAATGAGCAGTTCTTC.

This clone appeared once. The gene calls are TRBV4-3 and TRBJ2-3; TRBD1 agrees at 9 bases. Germline V gives CDR1 LGHNA, CDR2 YSLEER. The J segment lost 2 bases and the V segment lost 0 bases, leaving 6 bases of the junction unmatched. The CDR3 length is 17 residues. The CDR3 sequence: CASSQESGQGATDTQYF. The DNA for the CDR3 is TGCGCCAGCAGCCAAGAGTCGGGACAGGGAGCCACAGATACGCAGTATTTT.

The chain links TRBV29-1 to TRBJ2-1; 8 positions match TRBD1. Germline CDR1 reads SQVTM; CDR2 reads ANQGSEA. This CDR3 is 14 amino acids long. V shed 5 bases and J 7 bases; nucleotides not matched to a gene: 10. CDR3 region: CSVSGQGVRNEQFF. CDR3 DNA sequence: TGCAGCGTTTCCGGACAGGGTGTCAGGAATGAGCAGTTCTTC.

This clone came up a few times. This chain links TRBV30 with TRBJ1-1; tentative D call: TRBD1 (6 bases). Per germline, CDR1 GTSNPN and CDR2 SVGIG (reference sequence). This CDR3 has 15 amino acids. Trimming cost V 0 bases and J 5 bases, with 16 bases left between them. The CDR3 DNA is TGTGCCTGGAGTGTACGGTACAGGGTAGGTACTGAAGCTTTCTTT. This gives the protein CAWSVRYRVGTEAFF. Complete variable domain (other parts from reference TRBV30 and TRBJ1-1): SQTIHQWPATLVQPVGSPLSLECTVEGTSNPNLYWYRQAAGRGLQLLFYSVGIGQISSEVPQNLSASRPQDRQFILSSKKLLLSDSGFYLCAWSVRYRVGTEAFFGQGTRLTVV.

This chain uses TRBV2 with TRBJ2-1; TRBD1 matches 9 bases. Germline CDR1 reads SNHLY; CDR2 reads FYNNEI. J gave up 9 bases and V 4 bases, and 10 bases lay outside the gene matches. The CDR3 is 15 amino acids. CDR3 amino acids: CASSVGQGYDSEQFF. The CDR3 nucleotides read TGTGCCAGCAGTGTGGGACAGGGATATGATAGTGAGCAGTTCTTC.

This sequence joins TRBV30 and TRBJ2-3, with 11 bases fitting TRBD2. The CDR3 contains 14 residues. Germline V gene data show CDR1 as GTSNPN and CDR2 as SVGIG (reference sequence). With 7 bases clipped from V and 2 bases from J, the junction kept 5 bases outside the gene matches. The CDR3 DNA sequence: TGTGCCTTCTCACTAGCGGGGGTCACAGATACGCAGTATTTT. This codes for CAFSLAGVTDTQYF.

This chain uses TRBV5-1 with TRBJ1-2; no clear D gene. Per the germline V gene, CDR1 is SGHRS and CDR2 is YFSETQ. The CDR3 length is 15 residues. V was cut by 0 bases and J by 0 bases, with 9 bases left in between. The CDR3 is CASSLDGIANYGYTF. Here the CDR3 DNA reads TGCGCCAGCAGCTTGGACGGGATAGCTAACTATGGCTACACCTTC.

The chain uses TRBV13 and TRBJ1-1, with D perhaps matching TRBD1 (5 bases). The CDR3 is 14 amino acids. V lost 4 bases and J lost 2, with 11 bases in between. The germline V gene has CDR1 PRHDT and CDR2 FYEKMQ (reference sequence). The CDR3 sequence: CASSWGRGNTEAFF. The CDR3 DNA reads TGTGCCAGCAGCTGGGGAAGGGGAAACACTGAAGCTTTCTTT.

The chain couples TRBV29-1 to TRBJ2-2; 7 nucleotides align to TRBD1. Germline loops: CDR1 SQVTM, CDR2 ANQGSEA. The CDR3 sequence is 13 residues long. Germline trimming cut 6 bases from V and 6 bases from J; bases unmatched to any gene: 7. For the CDR3, the DNA is TGCAGCGTACAACAGGGGCGGTCCGGGGAGCTGTTTTTT. Translated, it gives CSVQQGRSGELFF.